The present T cell receptor beta chain was sequenced within a study of cytomegalovirus exposure and HLA in healthy donors. About the study: Approximately 190 million T cells yielded around 100 million unique TCR beta sequences, as an earlier analysis found.

Primers: 60 Vbeta forward and 13 Jbeta reverse. In the original processing: Around 10 million shared chains were among some 80 million unique TCR beta chains counted in a later analysis. Profiling relied on immunoSEQ multiplex PCR, and the TCRdb table lists in-frame clones only, not all of them. Clonal size and the V and J genes are those of that table, whereas D and trimming came from the DNA. The repertoire includes about 55,000 clones, about four fifths of them detected once, and roughly 1.4% sits in the top ten. The length of the CDR3 is 14 residues. Germline-derived CDR1 and CDR2 are LNHDA and SQIVND (reference sequence). Deletions cut 2 bases from V and 2 bases from J, with 9 bases between. Only one count was recorded for this clone. Its antigen remains unidentified. Whole-study results and caveats: A later analysis showed that HLA-associated TCR beta chains had undergone more clonal expansion than equally common others.

Sequencing was done on a sample of PBMCs. The receptor comes from a female donor in good health and CMV-seronegative. The chain links TRBV19 to TRBJ1-2, with unresolved D. Written as DNA, the CDR3 is TGTGCCAGTAGTATATTGTCCAGGAACTATGGCTACACCTTC. It is translated as CASSILSRNYGYTF.